Below, 3 T cell receptor beta chains from the same sample are listed, as sequenced in a study of cytomegalovirus exposure and HLA in healthy donors. The PCR was carried out with 60 Vbeta primers and 13 Jbeta primers. Measured with immunoSEQ multiplex PCR; TCRdb has only the in-frame clones, and not every one. Seen here are some 130,000 clones, 65% to 70% observed once, and the top ten hold around 1.6%. Material: PBMCs. Receptors originate from a human donor in good health.

This chain connects TRBV5-4 to TRBJ2-2; 10 bases agree with TRBD1. The CDR3 is 16 residues long. Unmatched junction bases numbered 7, after V lost 3 bases and J lost 5 bases. The germline V gene has CDR1 SGHNT and CDR2 YYREEE (reference sequence). The DNA of the CDR3 is TGTGCCAGCAGCTCCCTCCCGGGACAGGGGACCGGGGAGCTGTTTTTT. This codes for CASSSLPGQGTGELFF.

This clone was counted once. J is TRBJ1-2 and V is TRBV7-9, with D perhaps TRBD1 (5 bases). Germline loops: CDR1 SEHNR, CDR2 FQNEAQ (reference sequence). This CDR3 is 15 amino acids long. The V end was cut by 0 bases, the J end by 6 bases, with 14 bases between. The CDR3 spells CASSLAYRKGHGYTF. In DNA form, the CDR3 reads TGTGCCAGCAGCTTAGCGTACAGGAAGGGCCATGGCTACACCTTC.

This chain uses TRBV10-3 with TRBJ2-3, with D maybe TRBD2 (6 bases). Trimming removed 6 bases from V and 1 base from J, with 11 bases in between. The CDR3 is 14 amino acids. The germline CDR1 and CDR2 sequences are ENHRY and SYGVKD. The DNA for the CDR3 is TGTGCCATCAGACCGGGACTTCGCACAGATACGCAGTATTTT. It encodes CAIRPGLRTDTQYF.